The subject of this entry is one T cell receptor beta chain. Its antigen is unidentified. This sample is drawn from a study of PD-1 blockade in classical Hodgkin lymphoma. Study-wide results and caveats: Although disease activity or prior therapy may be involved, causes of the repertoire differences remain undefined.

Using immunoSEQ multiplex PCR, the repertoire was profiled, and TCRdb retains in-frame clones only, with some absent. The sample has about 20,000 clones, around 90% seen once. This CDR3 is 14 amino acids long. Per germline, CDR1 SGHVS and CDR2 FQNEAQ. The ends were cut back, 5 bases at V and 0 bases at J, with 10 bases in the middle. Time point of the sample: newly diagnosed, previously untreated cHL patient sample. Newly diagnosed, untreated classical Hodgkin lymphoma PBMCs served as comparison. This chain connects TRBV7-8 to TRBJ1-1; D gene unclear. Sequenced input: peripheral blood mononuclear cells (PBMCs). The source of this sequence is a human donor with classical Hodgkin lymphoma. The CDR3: CASSMTNLNTEAFF. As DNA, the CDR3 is TGTGCCAGCAGCATGACTAACTTGAACACTGAAGCTTTCTTT.